This record looks at one TCR beta chain sequence and its context. The assay was immunoSEQ multiplex PCR, and TCRdb's table has in-frame clones only and misses some. The table records about 220,000 clones, about 82% of them present only once. The sample comes from a study of blood T cell repertoires in COVID-19. The source material was peripheral blood. The receptor was isolated from a woman aged 70-85 years with COVID-19, enrolled during active disease.

The CDR3 region is CASSLTSQFSRAEAFF. In DNA, the CDR3 is TGTGCCAGCAGCTTAACTAGTCAGTTTTCGAGGGCTGAAGCTTTCTTT. V usage is TRBV7-3 and J usage is TRBJ1-1, with no clear D. Germline V gives CDR1 SGHTA, CDR2 FQGTGA. This CDR3 has 16 amino acids. V shed 0 bases and J shed 6 bases, with 17 bases lying between them.